The 18 T cell receptor beta chains below come from one sample, sequenced in a study of blood T cell repertoires in COVID-19. Sequencing used immunoSEQ multiplex PCR; TCRdb keeps in-frame clones, though not all of them. The sample carries about 64,000 clones, about 86% recorded once. The sample taken for sequencing was peripheral blood. The source is a man aged 35 to 55 with acute or convalescent COVID-19.

This clone has only one observation. This rearrangement joins TRBV18 to TRBJ2-7; a weak D match, TRBD1 (6 bases). Germline V gives CDR1 KGHSH, CDR2 LQKENI. V gave up 6 bases and J gave up 6 bases, with 18 bases separating them. This CDR3 comprises 14 residues. CDR3 coding DNA: TGTGCCAGCTCGTCCGCTTTACAGGGTTCCGAGCAGTACTTC. Translated: CASSSALQGSEQYF.

This clone was observed a few times. The chain is built from TRBV7-3 and TRBJ1-1; D is ambiguous. V gave up 5 bases and J gave up 0 bases, with 7 bases separating them. Germline values: CDR1 SGHTA, CDR2 FQGTGA. CDR3 length: 13 residues. DNA of the CDR3: TGTGCCAGCAGCGCACACATGAACACTGAAGCTTTCTTT. Translation: CASSAHMNTEAFF.

This rearrangement joins TRBV24-1 to TRBJ2-3; tentative D call: TRBD1 (6 bases). Per the germline V gene, CDR1 is KGHDR and CDR2 is SFDVKD. The V end was cut by 4 bases, the J end by 2 bases, with 18 bases between. There are 17 residues in the CDR3. CDR3: CATSDPKGDLNTDTQYF. In nucleotides, the CDR3 is TGTGCCACCAGTGACCCAAAGGGGGATTTGAACACAGATACGCAGTATTTT.

The chain joins TRBV4-1 to TRBJ2-5, with D possibly TRBD2 on 6 matching bases. Trimming removed 3 bases at V and 4 bases at J, with 15 bases between. CDR1 is MGHRA, CDR2 YSYEKL, per germline. The CDR3 consists of 15 residues. As DNA, the CDR3 is TGCGCCAGCAGCCACCCACCGGAGGGTATAGAGACCCAGTACTTC. This encodes CASSHPPEGIETQYF.

This rearrangement joins TRBV6-6 to TRBJ2-1; D uncertain. Germline-derived CDR1 and CDR2 are MNHNY and SVGAGI (reference sequence). The CDR3 consists of 13 residues. V lost 5 bases and J lost 6, with 11 bases in between. CDR3 coding DNA: TGTGCCAGCAGTGTACAGATCCCCAATGAGCAGTTCTTC. It yields the protein CASSVQIPNEQFF.

The gene calls are TRBV5-1 and TRBJ2-1; TRBD2 matches 12 bases. Trimming took 4 bases from V and 5 from J; bases not matched to a gene: 4. CDR1 is SGHRS and CDR2 is YFSETQ in the germline V gene. The CDR3 covers 15 residues. The CDR3 region is CASSPGLAGNNEQFF. The CDR3 nucleotides read TGCGCCAGCAGCCCCGGACTAGCGGGGAACAATGAGCAGTTCTTC.

This clone was detected once. The J gene is TRBJ2-3, the V gene TRBV3-1 (or the pseudogene TRBV3-2); 9 bases align to TRBD2. This CDR3 has 15 amino acids. Germline V lookup: CDR1 LGHDT, CDR2 YNNKEL (reference sequence). V was pared by 4 bases and J by 3 bases, with 5 bases of the junction left unmatched. The CDR3 region has the DNA TGTGCCAGCAGCCGCCGCGGGGGGGAAACAGATACGCAGTATTTT. Translation: CASSRRGGETDTQYF.

The sample holds a few counts of this clone. The chain couples TRBV27 to TRBJ1-6, with 9 bases fitting TRBD1. The germline V gene has CDR1 MNHEY and CDR2 SMNVEV (reference sequence). The CDR3 has 14 residues. The trim removed 6 bases at V and 9 bases at J, leaving 6 bases unmatched. CDR3 region: CASSPGQGGSPLHF. DNA for the CDR3: TGTGCCAGCAGCCCGGGACAGGGTGGTTCACCCCTCCACTTT.

This chain uses TRBV2 with TRBJ2-7; 10 bases fit TRBD2. The V segment lost 4 bases and the J segment 6 bases; nucleotides outside the gene matches: 3. Germline CDR1 reads SNHLY; CDR2 reads FYNNEI. The CDR3 consists of 13 residues. CDR3 in amino acids: CASSVLAGSEQYF. CDR3 in DNA: TGTGCCAGCAGTGTACTAGCGGGGAGCGAGCAGTACTTC. The variable domain in full, with the rest retrieved from reference TRBV2 and TRBJ2-7, is EPEVTQTPSHQVTQMGQEVILRCVPISNHLYFYWYRQILGQKVEFLVSFYNNEISEKSEIFDDQFSVERPDGSNFTLKIRSTKLEDSAMYFCASSVLAGSEQYFGPGTRLTVT.

This sequence joins TRBV7-8 and TRBJ2-7; 9 positions match TRBD1. This CDR3 region has 17 residues. The V segment lost 2 bases and the J segment 3 bases; nucleotides outside the gene matches: 11. Germline CDR1 and CDR2: SGHVS and FQNEAQ. As DNA, the CDR3 is TGTGCCAGCAGCTTAAGAAGGGGACAGGGAATATTCTACGAGCAGTACTTC. Amino acid sequence: CASSLRRGQGIFYEQYF.

DNA for the CDR3: TGTGCCAGCTCACCAAACCGGGTCTCCTATGGCTACACCTTC. It is translated as CASSPNRVSYGYTF. This rearrangement joins TRBV18 to TRBJ1-2; D gene ambiguous. Germline V gives CDR1 KGHSH, CDR2 LQKENI. The V end was cut by 2 bases, the J end by 4 bases, with 11 bases between. The CDR3 runs to 14 residues.

V and J are TRBV5-6 and TRBJ2-7; 8 bases align to TRBD1. The CDR3 runs 14 residues. Looked up from germline, CDR1 is SGHDT and CDR2 is YYEEEE. J was trimmed by 2 bases and V by 0 bases; bases with no gene match: 1. CDR3: CASSLDRGTYEQYF. The CDR3 region has the DNA TGTGCCAGCAGCTTGGACAGGGGGACCTACGAGCAGTACTTC.

This rearrangement joins TRBV5-1 to TRBJ1-2, with 9 nucleotides matching TRBD1. Trimming removed 0 bases from V and 6 bases from J; junction bases left unmatched: 3. Germline lookup yields CDR1 SGHRS and CDR2 YFSETQ. The CDR3 sequence is 14 residues long. The CDR3 loop is CASSLAGTGNGYTF. DNA of the CDR3: TGCGCCAGCAGCTTGGCCGGGACAGGGAATGGCTACACCTTC.

A note on this clone: Other DNA sequences from this sample encode an identical CDR3 as well. The genes are TRBV6-5 and TRBJ1-2; the match to TRBD1 covers 7 bases. Per the germline V gene, CDR1 is MNHEY and CDR2 is SVGAGI. Trimming cost V 2 bases and J 4 bases; bases outside gene matches: 1. This CDR3 contains 13 residues. This CDR3 is CASSYRQGYGYTF. CDR3 DNA: TGTGCCAGCAGTTACAGACAGGGCTATGGCTACACCTTC.

The chain employs TRBV6-5 and TRBJ2-5; D gene unclear. The germline V gene encodes CDR1 MNHEY and CDR2 SVGAGI. CDR3 length: 12 residues. Trimming took off 3 bases at V and 2 bases at J, with 4 bases between the two ends. This chain's CDR3 is CASSYNQETQYF. The CDR3 bases are TGTGCCAGCAGTTATAATCAAGAGACCCAGTACTTC.

The genes are TRBV7-6 and TRBJ2-7; TRBD2 agrees at 7 bases. The CDR3 length is 16 residues. V dropped 5 bases and J dropped 2; count of bases not matched to a gene: 12. CDR1 is SGHVS, CDR2 FNYEAQ, per germline. CDR3 sequence reads: CASSPTPQREPYEQYF. CDR3 nucleotides: TGTGCCAGCAGCCCAACGCCCCAGCGGGAACCCTACGAGCAGTACTTC.

The chain carries TRBV5-8 and TRBJ1-1; D is unclear. Trimming pared 0 bases from V and 5 bases from J, leaving 11 bases between. The germline V gene has CDR1 SGHTS and CDR2 YDEGEE. The CDR3 length is 14 residues. The CDR3 protein is CASSLDRFRTEAFF. The CDR3 DNA is TGTGCCAGCAGCTTGGATAGATTTCGGACTGAAGCTTTCTTT.

The rearrangement uses TRBV12-3 or TRBV12-4 and TRBJ1-2; D is uncertain. Trimming removed 2 bases at V and 8 bases at J, with 9 bases between. The CDR3 is made up of 12 amino acids. CDR3 coding DNA: TGTGCCAGCAGTTTATTTGGGGAGGGCTACACCTTC. Protein product: CASSLFGEGYTF.